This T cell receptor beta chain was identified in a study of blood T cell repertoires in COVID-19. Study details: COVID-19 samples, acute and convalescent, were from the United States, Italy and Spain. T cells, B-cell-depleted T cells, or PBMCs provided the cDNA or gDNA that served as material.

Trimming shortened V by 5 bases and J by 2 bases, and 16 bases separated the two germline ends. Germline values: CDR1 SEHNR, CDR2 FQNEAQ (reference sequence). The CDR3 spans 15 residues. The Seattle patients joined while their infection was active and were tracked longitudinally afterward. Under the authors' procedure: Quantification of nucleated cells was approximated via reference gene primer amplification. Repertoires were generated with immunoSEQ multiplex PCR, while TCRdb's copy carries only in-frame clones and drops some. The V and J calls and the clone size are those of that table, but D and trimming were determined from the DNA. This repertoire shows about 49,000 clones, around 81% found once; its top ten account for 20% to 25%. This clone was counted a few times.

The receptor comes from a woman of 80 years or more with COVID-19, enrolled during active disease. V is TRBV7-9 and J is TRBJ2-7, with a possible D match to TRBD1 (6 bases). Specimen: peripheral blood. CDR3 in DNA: TGTGCCAGCAGCCGAACAGGGACACCAACCTACGAGCAGTACTTC. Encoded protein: CASSRTGTPTYEQYF.